Listed below are T cell receptor beta chains from one sample, sequenced in a study of cytomegalovirus exposure and HLA in healthy donors. Method: immunoSEQ multiplex PCR; TCRdb's copy keeps in-frame clones and lacks some. Of around 130,000 clones listed, 80% are singletons. Material: PBMCs. The receptors were gathered from a male donor in good health and CMV-seronegative. Both conserved end residues are trimmed from each CDR3. Each record gives: CDR3 protein, V gene, J gene.

CDR3 protein: AWRPGQWNEQF; V gene: TRBV30; J gene: TRBJ2-1
CDR3 protein: ASTVSGSSYEQY; V gene: TRBV6-5; J gene: TRBJ2-7
CDR3 protein: ASSGGGAGANGLT; V gene: TRBV5-1; J gene: TRBJ2-6
CDR3 protein: ASSGPSLGQSNTEAF; V gene: TRBV21-1; J gene: TRBJ1-1
CDR3 protein: ASSPTGRGNTIY; V gene: TRBV7-2; J gene: TRBJ1-3
CDR3 protein: ASSHPVGSDLY; V gene: TRBV4-1; J gene: TRBJ2-7
CDR3 protein: ATTPRAGYTGELF; V gene: TRBV6-5; J gene: TRBJ2-2
CDR3 protein: ASSFFMGEAPREQY; V gene: TRBV7-8; J gene: NA
CDR3 protein: ASTPVEWGDYEQY; V gene: TRBV6-1; J gene: TRBJ2-7
CDR3 protein: ASSLRTGSGYGYT; V gene: TRBV11-3; J gene: TRBJ1-2
CDR3 protein: ASSLFGQGPGANVLT; V gene: TRBV7-9; J gene: TRBJ2-6
CDR3 protein: ASSDVGEDSYEQY; V gene: TRBV25-1; J gene: TRBJ2-7
CDR3 protein: ASSLKAGVFEQY; V gene: TRBV28; J gene: TRBJ2-7
CDR3 protein: ATNSGNYNEQF; V gene: TRBV5-1; J gene: TRBJ2-1
CDR3 protein: ASSVGTVSYEQY; V gene: TRBV9; J gene: TRBJ2-7
CDR3 protein: ASSSSLAGPSTYEQY; V gene: TRBV19; J gene: TRBJ2-7
CDR3 protein: ASSSRSAQETQY; V gene: TRBV6-6; J gene: TRBJ2-5
CDR3 protein: AISESGGTSYEQY; V gene: TRBV10-3; J gene: TRBJ2-7
CDR3 protein: ASSFEYQRDRSDTQY; V gene: TRBV5-4; J gene: TRBJ2-3
CDR3 protein: ASSEQTGDQPQH; V gene: TRBV6-4; J gene: TRBJ1-5
CDR3 protein: ASSQGLAEETQY; V gene: TRBV9; J gene: TRBJ2-5
CDR3 protein: ASSDTGSQPQH; V gene: TRBV10-1; J gene: TRBJ1-5
CDR3 protein: ASSRYYRGSGENSQY; V gene: TRBV4-2; J gene: TRBJ2-4
CDR3 protein: ASSHRGTGNQPQH; V gene: TRBV4-2; J gene: TRBJ1-5
CDR3 protein: AIKFSGGSNEQF; V gene: TRBV10-3; J gene: TRBJ2-1
CDR3 protein: ASSPSGQGRDEQY; V gene: TRBV28; J gene: TRBJ2-7
CDR3 protein: ASPPKTATMNTEAF; V gene: TRBV18; J gene: TRBJ1-1
CDR3 protein: ASSLGPSTEAF; V gene: TRBV7-6; J gene: TRBJ1-1
CDR3 protein: ASSLGGTLHEAF; V gene: TRBV5-1; J gene: TRBJ1-1
CDR3 protein: ASSAPSGEQF; V gene: TRBV5-4; J gene: TRBJ2-1
CDR3 protein: ASSGNLDRGTGELF; V gene: TRBV7-9; J gene: TRBJ2-2
CDR3 protein: ASSGTGQSYEQY; V gene: TRBV5-4; J gene: NA
CDR3 protein: ASGQGPYEQY; V gene: TRBV28; J gene: TRBJ2-7
CDR3 protein: ASCRDRGSEKLF; V gene: TRBV6-5; J gene: TRBJ1-4
CDR3 protein: ASSPGTSGGRGYEQY; V gene: TRBV13; J gene: TRBJ2-7
CDR3 protein: ASSLVAGPSTDTQY; V gene: TRBV5-6; J gene: TRBJ2-3
CDR3 protein: ASSPLGDEQF; V gene: TRBV18; J gene: TRBJ2-1
CDR3 protein: AWTVNGNTIY; V gene: TRBV30; J gene: TRBJ1-3
CDR3 protein: ASSPGANGLT; V gene: TRBV7-8; J gene: TRBJ2-6
CDR3 protein: ASSRRDRPPGALAKNSQY; V gene: TRBV21-1; J gene: TRBJ2-4
CDR3 protein: ASAESSGGSNEQY; V gene: TRBV6-5; J gene: TRBJ2-7
CDR3 protein: ASKSGGSGANGLT; V gene: TRBV6-6; J gene: TRBJ2-6
CDR3 protein: SVVQNSGNTIY; V gene: TRBV29-1; J gene: TRBJ1-3
CDR3 protein: ASSSVAGVPNEKLF; V gene: TRBV7-9; J gene: TRBJ1-4
CDR3 protein: ASNRRDRGRDTQY; V gene: TRBV2; J gene: TRBJ2-3
CDR3 protein: ASSSPRVQADSYEQY; V gene: TRBV7-9; J gene: TRBJ2-7
CDR3 protein: ASRKGQGAWEQY; V gene: TRBV19; J gene: TRBJ2-5
CDR3 protein: AWRERVNEKLF; V gene: TRBV30; J gene: TRBJ1-4
CDR3 protein: ASSRGQSSYEQY; V gene: TRBV19; J gene: TRBJ2-7
CDR3 protein: ASSSRAGPRNTEAF; V gene: TRBV6-5; J gene: TRBJ1-1
CDR3 protein: ASSIPVLAEQF; V gene: TRBV19; J gene: TRBJ2-1
CDR3 protein: ASSLSQNTEAF; V gene: TRBV11-3; J gene: TRBJ1-1
CDR3 protein: ASSFGGIYEQY; V gene: TRBV7-9; J gene: TRBJ2-7
CDR3 protein: AISAQVNYGYT; V gene: TRBV10-3; J gene: TRBJ1-2
CDR3 protein: ASSDTANYGYT; V gene: TRBV2; J gene: TRBJ1-2
CDR3 protein: ASSPLGGYEQY; V gene: TRBV19; J gene: TRBJ2-7
CDR3 protein: ASSLNEEN; V gene: TRBV7-9; J gene: TRBJ2-5
CDR3 protein: ASSQPGQGNEKLF; V gene: TRBV4-3; J gene: TRBJ1-4
CDR3 protein: ASSENRDHYGYT; V gene: TRBV9; J gene: TRBJ1-2
CDR3 protein: ASSVGPQGLDGYT; V gene: TRBV9; J gene: TRBJ1-2